A selection of T cell receptor beta chains follows, all from one sample in a study of OX40 agonist ivuxolimab in advanced cancers. Only in-frame clones appear in the TCRdb table, and some are missing; sequencing was by immunoSEQ multiplex PCR. The data show 50,000 to 75,000 clones, around 88% seen once. The sequencing used CD4+ or CD8+ T cells sorted from blood, collected in a trial of the OX40 agonist ivuxolimab. These receptors were collected from an adult with an advanced solid tumor such as melanoma, head and neck, liver or kidney cancer. The CDR3 runs from the conserved cysteine through the conserved F or W. Fields, in order: clone size, D gene, J gene, V gene, CDR3 protein, CDR3 DNA. D genes are given only for firm matches. Clone size, where shown, is once, few, many, or a class for clones that have expanded.

NA	TRBD2	TRBJ2-2	TRBV4-1	CASSQDPLAANTGELFF	TGCGCCAGCAGCCAAGATCCACTAGCGGCGAACACCGGGGAGCTGTTTTTT
NA	NA	TRBJ2-7	TRBV28	CASTLPGGTSYEQYF	TGTGCCAGCACTCTCCCCGGCGGTACCTCCTACGAGCAGTACTTC
NA	TRBD2	TRBJ2-1	TRBV6-5	CASSYGLAGSYNEQFF	TGTGCCAGCAGTTACGGTTTAGCGGGCTCCTACAATGAGCAGTTCTTC
NA	TRBD2	TRBJ2-7	TRBV7-2	CASSSGTSREQYF	TGTGCCAGCAGTTCCGGGACTAGCCGGGAGCAGTACTTC
NA	NA	TRBJ2-6	TRBV9	CASSVGSSGANVLTF	TGTGCCAGCAGCGTAGGAAGCTCTGGGGCCAACGTCCTGACTTTC
NA	NA	TRBJ2-3	TRBV4-1	CASSLTAGGSRDTQYF	TGCGCCAGCAGCCTGACAGCTGGCGGCTCTCGAGATACGCAGTATTTT
NA	NA	TRBJ1-2	TRBV5-5	CASSLAGAGNYGYTF	TGTGCCAGCAGCTTGGCCGGCGCCGGGAACTATGGCTACACCTTC
NA	NA	TRBJ1-3	TRBV5-6	CASSLEAFSGNTIYF	TGTGCCAGCAGCTTGGAAGCATTCTCTGGAAACACCATATATTTT
once	NA	TRBJ2-3	TRBV5-1	CASSLEPTSGGRRDTQYF	TGCGCCAGCAGCTTGGAACCTACGTCTGGAGGGAGGAGAGATACGCAGTATTTT
few	NA	TRBJ2-3	TRBV19	CASSTQGYTDTQYF	TGTGCCAGTAGTACCCAGGGATATACAGATACGCAGTATTTT
large	NA	TRBJ1-2	TRBV6-5	CASSYGVGQDMGYTF	TGTGCCAGCAGTTACGGCGTAGGGCAGGACATGGGCTACACCTTC
NA	TRBD2	TRBJ2-1	TRBV5-1	CASSLTTSGRGEQFF	TGCGCCAGCAGCTTGACTACTAGCGGGAGAGGGGAGCAGTTCTTC
NA	NA	TRBJ2-5	TRBV14	CASSPFGTETQYF	TGTGCCAGCAGCCCTTTCGGAACAGAGACCCAGTACTTC
once	NA	TRBJ2-2	TRBV6-6	CASARTLGSTTGELFF	TGTGCCAGCGCCCGAACACTAGGCAGCACAACCGGGGAGCTGTTTTTT
once	NA	TRBJ2-3	TRBV2	CASRTGLTQYF	TGTGCCAGCAGGACCGGGCTTACGCAGTATTTT
NA	NA	TRBJ2-1	TRBV7-9	CASSQLVPHNEQFF	TGTGCCAGCAGCCAACTCGTCCCCCACAATGAGCAGTTCTTC
NA	TRBD2	TRBJ2-7	TRBV2	CASSSSGIGQYF	TGTGCCAGCAGTAGCAGCGGGATTGGGCAGTACTTC
NA	NA	TRBJ1-2	TRBV11-3	CASSLMTGNYGYTF	TGTGCCAGCAGCTTGATGACAGGAAACTATGGCTACACCTTC
NA	TRBD2	TRBJ2-5	TRBV28	CASSLVLLTSGSETQYF	TGTGCCAGCAGCCTGGTTTTACTGACTAGCGGGTCAGAGACCCAGTACTTC
NA	TRBD2	TRBJ2-2	TRBV5-4	CASSLPRGGRVGELFF	TGTGCCAGCAGCTTGCCCCGTGGCGGGAGGGTTGGGGAGCTGTTTTTT
NA	TRBD1	TRBJ2-5	TRBV2	CASSPGTGVETQYF	TGTGCCAGCAGCCCTGGGACAGGGGTTGAGACCCAGTACTTC
NA	TRBD2	TRBJ2-1	TRBV10-1	CASSAGTSGYNEQFF	TGCGCCAGCAGCGCCGGGACTAGCGGATACAATGAGCAGTTCTTC
NA	TRBD1	TRBJ2-5	TRBV7-8	CASSLAGDRGETQYF	TGTGCCAGCAGCTTAGCGGGGGACAGGGGAGAGACCCAGTACTTC
once	TRBD2	TRBJ2-3	TRBV25-1	CASSEPIAGGLVDTQYF	TGTGCCAGCAGTGAACCAATAGCGGGAGGACTGGTAGATACGCAGTATTTT
few	NA	TRBJ1-2	TRBV19	CASSPGGIHGYTF	TGTGCCAGTAGCCCCGGAGGGATCCATGGCTACACCTTC
NA	TRBD2	TRBJ2-3	TRBV5-1	CASSLGSGASRNTQYF	TGCGCCAGCAGCTTGGGGAGCGGGGCGTCGCGGAATACGCAGTATTTT
NA	NA	TRBJ1-2	TRBV9	CASSHGPANYGYTF	TGTGCCAGCAGCCACGGCCCCGCTAACTATGGCTACACCTTC
once	NA	TRBJ2-5	TRBV2	CASSLQETQYF	TGTGCCAGCAGTCTCCAAGAGACCCAGTACTTC
NA	NA	TRBJ2-5	TRBV7-2	CASSLPGTQETQYF	TGTGCCAGCAGCTTACCAGGAACCCAAGAGACCCAGTACTTC
NA	NA	TRBJ2-1	TRBV14	CASSQFRDNSYNEQFF	TGTGCCAGCAGCCAATTTCGGGACAACTCCTACAATGAGCAGTTCTTC
NA	NA	TRBJ1-1	TRBV7-3	CASSIRENTEAFF	TGTGCCAGCAGCATCAGGGAGAACACTGAAGCTTTCTTT
NA	NA	TRBJ2-2	TRBV19	CASQVPARGGELFF	TGTGCCAGCCAAGTTCCAGCGAGGGGCGGGGAGCTGTTTTTT
NA	NA	TRBJ2-1	TRBV7-2	CASSFGVINEQFF	TGTGCCAGCAGCTTCGGGGTCATCAATGAGCAGTTCTTC
NA	TRBD1	TRBJ2-5	TRBV29-1	CSVVKGALGETQYF	TGCAGCGTTGTTAAGGGGGCGCTTGGGGAGACCCAGTACTTC